Reported below is one T cell receptor (beta chain). Its antigen remains unidentified. The data originate from a study of blood T cells in healthy people across ages. Study details: Template switching caught about one barcoded beta molecule for each two T cells. Overall study results and limits: With naive T cell percentage, TCR beta diversity showed a strong correlation. Because sorting was not performed, PBMCs prevented conclusive naive versus antigen-experienced comparison.

Then a second PCR, running roughly 7 to 11 cycles, was carried out with a sample-barcoded 5' primer and a J-beta primer mix. Sequencing yielded, for each sample, at least 3 million paired-end reads carrying CDR3. In TCRdb, the 5' RACE reads were re-called with MiXCR into one record per CDR3 protein. The table shows around 900,000 distinct CDR3 sequences, with around 30% occurring only once. The CDR3 is 15 amino acids. Losses at the gene ends were 4 bases for V and 9 bases for J; bases not matched to a gene: 13. Germline V gives CDR1 KGHSH, CDR2 LQKENI. Material: blood. The receptor was derived from a woman of 80 years or more in good health. V and J are TRBV18 and TRBJ1-1, with 8 nucleotides matching TRBD1. For the CDR3, the DNA is TGTGCCAGCTCACTGATCGCCGGGACAGGCTTTAAAGCTTTCTTT. It yields the protein CASSLIAGTGFKAFF.